This T cell receptor beta chain was identified during a study of T cell clones after liver transplantation. Study details: Post-transplant blood was tracked for graft-donor-reactive T cell clones identified in a pre-transplant mixed lymphocyte reaction. HCV positivity affected three of eight recipients; the rest lacked autoimmune or viral indications. Points from the study as a whole: These preliminary findings come from unstandardized post-transplant sampling times.

Produced via immunoSEQ multiplex PCR; TCRdb's table is partial and in-frame only. Of more than 95,000 clones listed, approximately 78% were seen once; the top ten hold just under 1%. The CDR3 runs 16 residues. J gave up 0 bases and V 2 bases, and 6 bases lay outside the gene matches. The germline V gene encodes CDR1 KGHSH and CDR2 LQKENI. For this clone: Its antigen is not known.

The chain joins TRBV18 to TRBJ2-7; 8 nucleotides agree with TRBD1. The sample was CD4+ T cells from blood, taken before liver transplant. The receptor comes from a human donor who received a liver transplant. The CDR3 sequence: CASSPYSGQGSYEQYF. CDR3 coding DNA: TGTGCCAGCTCACCATATTCAGGACAGGGCTCCTACGAGCAGTACTTC.